One sample yielded the 14 T cell receptor beta chains listed below, sequenced in a study of graft-versus-host responses after intestinal transplantation. These receptors have no identified antigens. Sequencing was performed with immunoSEQ multiplex PCR; in TCRdb, only in-frame clones are kept and a portion is missing. This repertoire shows under 130,000 clones, 80% to 95% found once; its top ten account for 1.2%. The sequences come from unstimulated CD8+ T cells sorted from spleen or lymph node cells, collected before intestinal transplant. These receptors were obtained from a human donor who received an intestinal transplant.

This chain uses TRBV30 with TRBJ1-6, with D possibly being TRBD1 (6 bases). Trimming stripped 0 bases from V and 7 bases from J, with 19 bases between. Per the germline V gene, CDR1 is GTSNPN and CDR2 is SVGIG (reference sequence). The CDR3 is made up of 17 amino acids. The CDR3, as DNA: TGTGCCTGGAGTGTAAACCCAGGGGAAACGATGAATTCACCCCTCCACTTT. This codes for CAWSVNPGETMNSPLHF.

This chain joins TRBV7-9 and TRBJ1-5, with D perhaps TRBD1 (5 bases). In germline, CDR1 is SEHNR, CDR2 FQNEAQ (reference sequence). The CDR3 runs 16 residues. The V end lost 4 bases, the J end lost 0 bases, and 13 bases lay between the germline ends. CDR3 loop: CASSSAGGGSNQPQHF. The DNA of the CDR3 is TGTGCCAGCAGCTCCGCGGGGGGGGGTAGCAATCAGCCCCAGCATTTT.

The CDR3 DNA is TGTGCCAGCAGTCCTCAGGGATTTTATGGCTACACCTTC. It specifies CASSPQGFYGYTF. The V gene is TRBV6-5, the J gene TRBJ1-2; perhaps TRBD1 as D (5 bases). Germline V gene lookup returns CDR1 MNHEY and CDR2 SVGAGI. The ends were cut back, 5 bases at V and 5 bases at J, with 12 bases in the middle. The CDR3 runs to 13 residues.

This chain connects TRBV29-1 to TRBJ2-7; TRBD1 is a possible D gene (5 bases). Germline-derived CDR1 and CDR2 are SQVTM and ANQGSEA. Between the trimmed V and J ends, which lost 4 bases and 7 bases, there was a span of 14 bases. The length of the CDR3 is 12 residues. This chain's CDR3 is CSVAAREYEQYF. The CDR3 DNA follows: TGCAGCGTTGCGGCCAGGGAATATGAGCAGTACTTC.

This clone was seen a single time. The J gene is TRBJ2-5, the V gene TRBV9; D perhaps matches TRBD2 (5 bases). Trimming shortened V by 0 bases and J by 5 bases, and 14 bases separated the two germline ends. The CDR3 spans 15 residues. CDR1 and CDR2 from the germline V gene are SGDLS and YYNGEE. CDR3 in amino acids: CASSVEGGVGETQYF. The CDR3 DNA sequence: TGTGCCAGCAGCGTAGAAGGAGGTGTTGGGGAGACCCAGTACTTC. The full variable domain, with the rest looked up from reference TRBV9 and TRBJ2-5, is DSGVTQTPKHLITATGQRVTLRCSPRSGDLSVYWYQQSLDQGLQFLIQYYNGEERAKGNILERFSAQQFPDLHSELNLSSLELGDSALYFCASSVEGGVGETQYFGPGTRLLVL.

This clone occurred once. The chain combines TRBV10-3 with TRBJ1-1; the D gene is possibly TRBD1 (5 bases). CDR1 and CDR2 (germline): ENHRY, SYGVKD. The V and J ends lost 7 bases and 11 bases respectively, with 23 bases between them. The CDR3 sequence is 14 residues long. Here the CDR3 DNA reads TGTGCCATCAAACCTGTGGAGGGGCTCCCAGAGGCTTTCTTT. Translated: CAIKPVEGLPEAFF.

The chain has TRBV14 and TRBJ1-1; D unclear. CDR1 and CDR2 (germline): SGHDN, FVKESK. The CDR3 has 12 residues. The V end lost 4 bases, the J end lost 6 bases, and 9 bases lay between the germline ends. The CDR3 region is CASSPWGSEAFF. CDR3 sequence (DNA): TGTGCCAGCAGCCCCTGGGGATCTGAAGCTTTCTTT.

The J gene is TRBJ1-1, the V gene TRBV10-2; D gene uncertain. V was trimmed by 3 bases and J by 3 bases, leaving 14 bases between them. Per the germline V gene, CDR1 is WSHSY and CDR2 is SAAADI. The CDR3 covers 15 residues. The CDR3 loop is CASSEGIYGDTEAFF. CDR3 nucleotide sequence: TGCGCCAGCAGTGAAGGGATTTATGGGGACACTGAAGCTTTCTTT.

The genes are TRBV5-5 and TRBJ1-6; weak D call: TRBD1 (6 bases). The V and J ends lost 5 bases and 9 bases respectively, with 24 bases between them. This CDR3 comprises 17 residues. Germline V lookup: CDR1 SGHKS, CDR2 YYEKEE (reference sequence). Written as DNA, the CDR3 is TGTGCCAGCAGTAAAGGACCCCGGGACAACCCAGGTTCACCCCTCCACTTT. This sequence encodes CASSKGPRDNPGSPLHF.

This clone came up once. The chain joins TRBV29-1 to TRBJ1-1; no reliable D call. Trimming took 2 bases from V and 0 from J, leaving 10 bases between them. The CDR3 runs 14 residues. From germline, CDR1 is SQVTM and CDR2 ANQGSEA. CDR3 sequence (DNA): TGCAGCGTTGAATCTTCGGATATGAACACTGAAGCTTTCTTT. Its protein is CSVESSDMNTEAFF.

This rearrangement joins TRBV6-5 to TRBJ2-1; D might be TRBD1 (6 bases). Germline V lookup: CDR1 MNHEY, CDR2 SVGAGI. The V end was cut by 4 bases, the J end by 10 bases, with 17 bases between. The CDR3 is 14 residues long. CDR3 nucleotide sequence: TGTGCCAGCAGTTCCGAGGACAGTCACGGGGAGCAGTTCTTC. Encoded protein: CASSSEDSHGEQFF.

V and J are TRBV27 and TRBJ2-3; the D is unclear. CDR3 length: 12 residues. Trimming took off 1 base at V and 6 bases at J, with 5 bases between the two ends. CDR1 is MNHEY, CDR2 SMNVEV, per germline (reference sequence). CDR3 sequence reads: CASSLLGDTQYF. The CDR3 nucleotides are TGTGCCAGCAGTTTATTGGGGGATACGCAGTATTTT.

The chain has TRBV4-1 and TRBJ1-5, with no clear D. The V and J ends lost 4 bases and 5 bases respectively, with 12 bases between them. This CDR3 spans 14 amino acids. Germline values: CDR1 MGHRA, CDR2 YSYEKL. This chain's CDR3 is CASSRPDGDQPQHF. CDR3 nucleotide sequence: TGCGCCAGCAGCCGTCCGGACGGAGATCAGCCCCAGCATTTT.

The CDR3 region has the DNA TGTGCCAGCAGTGCCCGGGGACAGACCTACAATGAGCAGTTCTTC. It encodes CASSARGQTYNEQFF. The V gene is TRBV2, the J gene TRBJ2-1; the match to TRBD1 covers 7 bases. V lost 4 bases to trimming and J lost 2 bases; unmatched junction nucleotides: 5. Looked up from germline, CDR1 is SNHLY and CDR2 is FYNNEI. The CDR3 consists of 15 residues.